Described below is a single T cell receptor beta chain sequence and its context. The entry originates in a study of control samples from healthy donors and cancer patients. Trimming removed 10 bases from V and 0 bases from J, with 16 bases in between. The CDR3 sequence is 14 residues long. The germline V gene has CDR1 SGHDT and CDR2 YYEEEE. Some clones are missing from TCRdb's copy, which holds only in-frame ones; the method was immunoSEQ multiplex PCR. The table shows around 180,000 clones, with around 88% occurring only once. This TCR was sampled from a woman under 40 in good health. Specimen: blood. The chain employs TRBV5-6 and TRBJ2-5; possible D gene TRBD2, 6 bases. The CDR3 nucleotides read TGTGCCGGCCAAAAGGGGACTTACCAAGAGACCCAGTACTTC. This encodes CAGQKGTYQETQYF.